This T cell receptor beta chain comes out of a study of T cell responses to AZD1222 COVID-19 vaccine. The study, taken as a whole, reports: Spike-specific TCR breadth and depth went up after people got two AZD1222 doses.

Germline values: CDR1 SQVTM, CDR2 ANQGSEA. Trimming at V came to 5 bases and at J to 7 bases, leaving 6 bases not matched to a gene. CDR3 size: 12 residues. The protocol was immunoSEQ multiplex PCR, while the TCRdb copy is restricted to in-frame clones and leaves out a portion. The sample shows 240,000 or so clones, just over 90% of them seen only once. Comment on this clone: What it binds is not known.

This sequence originates from an adult in good health. The genes are TRBV29-1 and TRBJ2-5; 8 bases are shared with TRBD2. This specimen was peripheral blood, taken on day 0 of AZD1222 vaccination. For the CDR3, the DNA is TGCAGCGTTAAGGGACTAGTTGGGACCCAGTACTTC. Its translation: CSVKGLVGTQYF.